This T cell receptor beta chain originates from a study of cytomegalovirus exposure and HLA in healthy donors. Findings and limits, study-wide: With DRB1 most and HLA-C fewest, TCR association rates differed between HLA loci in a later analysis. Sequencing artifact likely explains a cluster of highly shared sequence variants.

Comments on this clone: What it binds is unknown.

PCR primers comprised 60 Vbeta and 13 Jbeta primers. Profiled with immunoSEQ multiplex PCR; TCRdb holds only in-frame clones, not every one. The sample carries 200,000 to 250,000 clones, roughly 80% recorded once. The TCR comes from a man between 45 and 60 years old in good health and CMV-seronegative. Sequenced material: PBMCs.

CDR3 residues: CASSHTGGFTEAFF. The CDR3 bases are TGTGCCAGCAGCCATACAGGGGGGTTCACTGAAGCTTTCTTT. The V call is TRBV7-9, the J call TRBJ1-1, with 8 positions matching TRBD1. Trimming cost V 5 bases and J 4 bases; bases outside gene matches: 6. CDR3 size: 14 residues. Germline V gives CDR1 SEHNR, CDR2 FQNEAQ (reference sequence). The full variable domain, completed using reference TRBV7-9 and TRBJ1-1, is DTGVSQNPRHKITKRGQNVTFRCDPISEHNRLYWYRQTLGQGPEFLTYFQNEAQLEKSRLLSDRFSAERPKGSFSTLEIQRTEQGDSAMYLCASSHTGGFTEAFFGQGTRLTVV.